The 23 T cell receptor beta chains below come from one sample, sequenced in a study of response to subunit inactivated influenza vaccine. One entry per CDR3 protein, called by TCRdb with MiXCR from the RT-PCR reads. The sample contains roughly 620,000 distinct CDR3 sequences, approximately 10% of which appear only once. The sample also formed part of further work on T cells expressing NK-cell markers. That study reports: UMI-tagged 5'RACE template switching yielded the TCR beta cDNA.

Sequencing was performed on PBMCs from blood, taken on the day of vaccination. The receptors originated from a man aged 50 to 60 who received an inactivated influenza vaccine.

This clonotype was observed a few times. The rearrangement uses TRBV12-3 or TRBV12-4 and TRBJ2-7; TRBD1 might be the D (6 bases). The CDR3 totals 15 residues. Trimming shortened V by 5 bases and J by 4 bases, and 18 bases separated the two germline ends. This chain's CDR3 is CASSPLHRDQYEQYF. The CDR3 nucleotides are TGTGCCAGCAGTCCACTCCACAGGGATCAGTACGAGCAGTACTTC.

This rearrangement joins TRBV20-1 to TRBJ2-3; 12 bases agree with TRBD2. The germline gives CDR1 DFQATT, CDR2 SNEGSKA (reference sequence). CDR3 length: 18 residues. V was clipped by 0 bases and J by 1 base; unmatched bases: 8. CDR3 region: CSARDLASGGAGTDTQYF. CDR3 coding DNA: TGCAGTGCTAGAGATTTAGCTAGCGGGGGGGCCGGCACAGATACGCAGTATTTT.

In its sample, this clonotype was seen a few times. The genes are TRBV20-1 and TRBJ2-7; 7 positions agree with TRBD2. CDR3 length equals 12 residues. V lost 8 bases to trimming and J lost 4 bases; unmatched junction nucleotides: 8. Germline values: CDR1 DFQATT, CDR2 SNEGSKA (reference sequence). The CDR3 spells CSLSGNLYEQYF. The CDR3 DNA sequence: TGCAGTCTGAGCGGGAACTTATACGAGCAGTACTTC.

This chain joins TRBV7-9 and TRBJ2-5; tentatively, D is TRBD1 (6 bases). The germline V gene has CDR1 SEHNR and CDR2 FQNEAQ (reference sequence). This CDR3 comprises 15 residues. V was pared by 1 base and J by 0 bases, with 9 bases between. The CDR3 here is CASSLGTAYQETQYF. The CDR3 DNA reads TGTGCCAGCAGCTTAGGGACAGCGTACCAAGAGACCCAGTACTTC.

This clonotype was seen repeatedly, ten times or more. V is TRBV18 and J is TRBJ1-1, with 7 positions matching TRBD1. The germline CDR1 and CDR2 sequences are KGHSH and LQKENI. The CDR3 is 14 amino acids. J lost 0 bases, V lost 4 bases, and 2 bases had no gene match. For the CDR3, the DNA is TGTGCCAGCTCACTTGGGACAGTGAACACTGAAGCTTTCTTT. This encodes CASSLGTVNTEAFF. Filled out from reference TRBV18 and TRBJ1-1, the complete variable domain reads NAGVMQNPRHLVRRRGQEARLRCSPMKGHSHVYWYRQLPEEGLKFMVYLQKENIIDESGMPKERFSAEFPKEGPSILRIQQVVRGDSAAYFCASSLGTVNTEAFFGQGTRLTVV.

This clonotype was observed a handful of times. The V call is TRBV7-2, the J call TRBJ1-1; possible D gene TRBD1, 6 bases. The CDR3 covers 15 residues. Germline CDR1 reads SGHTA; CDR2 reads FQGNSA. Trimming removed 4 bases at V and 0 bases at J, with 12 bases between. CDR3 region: CASSSAGHMNTEAFF. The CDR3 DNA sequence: TGTGCCAGCAGCTCTGCGGGACACATGAACACTGAAGCTTTCTTT.

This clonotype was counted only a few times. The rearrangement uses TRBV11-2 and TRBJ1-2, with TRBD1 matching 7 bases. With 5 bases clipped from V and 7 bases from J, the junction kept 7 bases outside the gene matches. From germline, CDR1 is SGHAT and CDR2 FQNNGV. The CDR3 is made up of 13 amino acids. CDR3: CASSPDRAVGYTF. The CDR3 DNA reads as TGTGCCAGCAGCCCAGACAGGGCGGTTGGCTACACCTTC.

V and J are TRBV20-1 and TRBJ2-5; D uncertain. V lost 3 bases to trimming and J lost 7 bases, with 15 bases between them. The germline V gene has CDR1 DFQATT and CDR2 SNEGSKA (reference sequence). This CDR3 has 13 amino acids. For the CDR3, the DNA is TGCAGTGCTAGGGCCGGGCAGTTAGGGACCCAGTACTTC. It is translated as CSARAGQLGTQYF.

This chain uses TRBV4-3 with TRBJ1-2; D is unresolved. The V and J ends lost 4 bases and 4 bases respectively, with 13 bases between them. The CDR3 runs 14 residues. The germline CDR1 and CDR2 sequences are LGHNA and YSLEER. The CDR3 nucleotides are TGCGCCAGCAGCCCTCCGGAAGTTTTCTATGGCTACACCTTC. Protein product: CASSPPEVFYGYTF.

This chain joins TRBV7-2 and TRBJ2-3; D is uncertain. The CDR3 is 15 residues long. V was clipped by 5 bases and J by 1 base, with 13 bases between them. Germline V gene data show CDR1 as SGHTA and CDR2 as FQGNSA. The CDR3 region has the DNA TGTGCCAGCAGCCGTCAATTGGCCGGCACAGATACGCAGTATTTT. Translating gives CASSRQLAGTDTQYF.

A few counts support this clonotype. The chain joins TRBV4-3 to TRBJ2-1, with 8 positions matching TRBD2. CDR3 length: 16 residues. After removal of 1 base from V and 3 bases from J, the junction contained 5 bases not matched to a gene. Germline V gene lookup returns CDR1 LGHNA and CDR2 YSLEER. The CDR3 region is CASSQGETSVYNEQFF. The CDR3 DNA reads TGCGCCAGCAGCCAAGGGGAGACTAGCGTCTACAATGAGCAGTTCTTC.

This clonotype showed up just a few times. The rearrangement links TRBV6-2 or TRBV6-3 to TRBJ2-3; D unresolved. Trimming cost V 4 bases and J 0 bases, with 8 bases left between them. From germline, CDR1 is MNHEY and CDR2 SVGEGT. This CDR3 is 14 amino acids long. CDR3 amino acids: CASSFRPSTDTQYF. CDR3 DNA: TGTGCCAGCAGTTTTAGGCCTAGCACAGATACGCAGTATTTT.

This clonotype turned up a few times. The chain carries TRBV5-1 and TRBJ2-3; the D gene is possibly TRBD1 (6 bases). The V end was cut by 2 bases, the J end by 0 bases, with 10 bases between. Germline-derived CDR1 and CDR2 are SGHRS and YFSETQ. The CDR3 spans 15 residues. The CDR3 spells CASSLQGISTDTQYF. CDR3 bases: TGCGCCAGCAGCTTACAGGGTATTAGCACAGATACGCAGTATTTT.

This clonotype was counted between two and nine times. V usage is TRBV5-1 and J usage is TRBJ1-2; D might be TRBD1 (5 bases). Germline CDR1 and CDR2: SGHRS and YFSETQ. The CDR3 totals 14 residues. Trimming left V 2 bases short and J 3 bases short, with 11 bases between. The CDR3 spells CASSFSQGDYGYTF. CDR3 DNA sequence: TGCGCCAGCAGCTTCAGTCAGGGCGACTATGGCTACACCTTC.

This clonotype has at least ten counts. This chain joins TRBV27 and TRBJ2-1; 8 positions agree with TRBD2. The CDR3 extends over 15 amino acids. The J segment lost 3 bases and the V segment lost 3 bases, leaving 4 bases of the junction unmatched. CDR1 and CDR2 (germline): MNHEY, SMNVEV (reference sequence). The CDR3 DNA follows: TGTGCCAGCAGTTTTGCGGGGGGTTTCTACAATGAGCAGTTCTTC. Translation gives CASSFAGGFYNEQFF.

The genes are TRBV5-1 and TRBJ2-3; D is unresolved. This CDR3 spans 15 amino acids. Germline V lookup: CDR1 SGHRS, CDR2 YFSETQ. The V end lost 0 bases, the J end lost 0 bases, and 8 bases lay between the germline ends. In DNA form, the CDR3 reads TGCGCCAGCAGCTTGGGCAGCCGAAGCACAGATACGCAGTATTTT. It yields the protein CASSLGSRSTDTQYF. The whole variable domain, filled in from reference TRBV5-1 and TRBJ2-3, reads KAGVTQTPRYLIKTRGQQVTLSCSPISGHRSVSWYQQTPGQGLQFLFEYFSETQRNKGNFPGRFSGRQFSNSRSEMNVSTLELGDSALYLCASSLGSRSTDTQYFGPGTRLTVL.

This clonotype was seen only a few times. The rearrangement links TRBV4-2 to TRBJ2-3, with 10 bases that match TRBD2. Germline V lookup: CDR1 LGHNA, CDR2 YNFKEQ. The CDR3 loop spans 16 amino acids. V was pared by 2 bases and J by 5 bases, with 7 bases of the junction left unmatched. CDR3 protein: CASSQTQRGGLDTQYF. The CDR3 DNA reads TGTGCCAGCAGCCAAACCCAGCGGGGGGGCTTAGATACGCAGTATTTT.

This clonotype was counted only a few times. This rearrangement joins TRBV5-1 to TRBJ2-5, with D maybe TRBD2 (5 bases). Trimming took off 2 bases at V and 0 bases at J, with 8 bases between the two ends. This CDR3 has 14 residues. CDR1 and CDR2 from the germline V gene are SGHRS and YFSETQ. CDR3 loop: CASSFSGYQETQYF. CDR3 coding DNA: TGCGCCAGCAGCTTCTCGGGGTACCAAGAGACCCAGTACTTC.

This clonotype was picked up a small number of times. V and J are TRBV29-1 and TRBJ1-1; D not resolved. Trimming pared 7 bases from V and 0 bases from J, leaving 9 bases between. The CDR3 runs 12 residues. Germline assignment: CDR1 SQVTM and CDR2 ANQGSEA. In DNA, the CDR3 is TGCAGCGGGCGGGTGGTGAACACTGAAGCTTTCTTT. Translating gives CSGRVVNTEAFF.

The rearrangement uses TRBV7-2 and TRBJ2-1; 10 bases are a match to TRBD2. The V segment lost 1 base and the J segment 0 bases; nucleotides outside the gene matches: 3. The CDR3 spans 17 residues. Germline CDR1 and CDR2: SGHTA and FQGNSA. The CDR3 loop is CASSLVASGGSYNEQFF. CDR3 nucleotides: TGTGCCAGCAGCTTAGTGGCTAGCGGGGGCTCCTACAATGAGCAGTTCTTC.

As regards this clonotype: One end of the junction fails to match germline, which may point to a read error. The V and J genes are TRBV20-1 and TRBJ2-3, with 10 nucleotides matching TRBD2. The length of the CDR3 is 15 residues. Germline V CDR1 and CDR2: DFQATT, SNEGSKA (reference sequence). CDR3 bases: TGCAGTGCTAGACGCTCAAGCGGGGGGGCAGATACGCATTATTTT. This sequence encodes CSARRSSGGADTHYF.

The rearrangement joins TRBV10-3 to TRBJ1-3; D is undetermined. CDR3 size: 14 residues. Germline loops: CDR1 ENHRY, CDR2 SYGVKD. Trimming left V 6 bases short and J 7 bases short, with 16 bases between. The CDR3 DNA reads TGTGCCATCAGGAAAGGACCGGACGCGAACACCATATATTTT. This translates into CAIRKGPDANTIYF.

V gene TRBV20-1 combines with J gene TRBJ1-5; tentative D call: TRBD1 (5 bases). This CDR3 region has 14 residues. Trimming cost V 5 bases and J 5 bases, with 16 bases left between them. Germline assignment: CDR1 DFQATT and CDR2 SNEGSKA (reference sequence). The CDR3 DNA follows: TGCAGTGCTCTGTTACCTATCAGGGATCAGCCCCAGCATTTT. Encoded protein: CSALLPIRDQPQHF.